The clone carrying this TCR beta chain has a single count. These data come from a study of T cell responses to AZD1222 COVID-19 vaccine. Libraries were prepared by immunoSEQ multiplex PCR; TCRdb keeps only in-frame clonotypes and omits some of them. The sample records around 140,000 clones, approximately 91% being singletons. Germline V gene sequence: CDR1 MNHEY, CDR2 SVGAGI. The CDR3 consists of 14 residues. V trimming: 5 bases; J trimming: 5 bases; junction bases outside the gene matches: 8. Some second doses came at about 4 weeks and others at about 12 weeks; these were pooled. The chain joins TRBV6-5 to TRBJ1-2, with 7 bases lining up with TRBD1. This clonotype originated in an adult who received the AZD1222 COVID-19 vaccine. This specimen was peripheral blood, taken 28 days after the second AZD1222 dose. As DNA, the CDR3 is TGTGCCAGCAGTCCCCTTGGACAGGTTTATGGCTACACCTTC. Its translation is CASSPLGQVYGYTF.